This T cell receptor beta chain is from a study of CD8+ T cells in alopecia areata. The overall study: Treatment with tofacitinib (6 to 18 months) was followed by 6 months off drug.

Extracted RNA was reverse transcribed, and the resulting cDNA served as sequencing template. TCRdb's table, derived via immunoSEQ multiplex PCR, lists solely in-frame clones and lacks some. Among more than 200,000 clones, around 67% were seen once, and the ten largest hold under 1.5%. Worth noting for this clone: Its antigen is undetermined.

Findings and limits, study-wide: The study also sequences resident alphabeta T cells of normal skin in scalp samples. It was less clear whether patients shared TCRs than it was in mice, possibly because of HLA.

CDR3 length: 15 amino acids. The V segment lost 5 bases and the J segment 3 bases; nucleotides outside the gene matches: 8. CDR1 is LGHNA, CDR2 YNFKEQ, per germline. Lesional scalp punch biopsies and peripheral blood were collected from alopecia areata patients. This sequence was found in a human donor with alopecia areata. Material: CD4+ T cells sorted from blood, obtained at week 0. V and J are TRBV4-2 and TRBJ2-5, with 8 bases that match TRBD1. The CDR3 reads CASSARQGFKETQYF. The CDR3 DNA reads as TGTGCCAGCAGCGCCCGACAGGGGTTTAAAGAGACCCAGTACTTC.